The next 24 T cell receptor beta chains were all read from a single sample in a study of cytomegalovirus exposure and HLA in healthy donors (dated by TCRdb to the late 2010s). The library was generated by the immunoSEQ multiplex PCR assay. For the multiplex PCR, a mixture combining 60 forward primers for TCR Vbeta segments and 13 reverse primers for TCR Jbeta segments was used. As stored in TCRdb, this immuneACCESS dataset retains in-frame rearrangements with V and J assigned. A fraction of the clones does not appear; measured against another copy, unresolved V genes explain less than half of the discrepancy, and the remainder lacks a known reason. The table of this sample itemizes about 160,000 clones. The ten top clones hold about 1.2% of the sample. The sequenced sample was PBMCs. All receptors come from an older woman in good health and CMV-seronegative.

The chain uses TRBV18 and TRBJ2-7; TRBD2 is a possible D gene (6 bases). The CDR3 has 15 amino acids. The V and J ends lost 3 bases and 0 bases respectively, with 12 bases between them. Germline assignment: CDR1 KGHSH and CDR2 LQKENI. CDR3: CASSPGGLNSYEQYF. The CDR3 DNA is TGTGCCAGCTCACCGGGGGGACTCAACTCCTACGAGCAGTACTTC.

The J gene is TRBJ2-1, the V gene TRBV9; the D is unclear. V lost 0 bases and J 9 bases, leaving 13 bases between the germline ends. The germline V gene encodes CDR1 SGDLS and CDR2 YYNGEE. The CDR3 sequence is 14 residues long. This CDR3 reads CASSVADSRVEQFF. The CDR3 DNA is TGTGCCAGCAGCGTAGCGGATAGCCGGGTTGAGCAGTTCTTC.

The chain is built from TRBV7-9 and TRBJ2-2; D may be TRBD1 (6 bases). The CDR3 covers 15 residues. CDR1 is SEHNR, CDR2 FQNEAQ, per germline (reference sequence). V lost 5 bases to trimming and J lost 3 bases, with 13 bases between them. CDR3 in amino acids: CASSLRGRDTGELFF. CDR3 DNA: TGTGCCAGCAGCCTCAGGGGACGAGACACCGGGGAGCTGTTTTTT.

This chain links TRBV4-1 with TRBJ2-5, with 7 bases aligning to TRBD1. Germline CDR1 MGHRA, CDR2 YSYEKL. CDR3 size: 14 residues. Trimming cost V 2 bases and J 3 bases; bases outside gene matches: 3. The CDR3 reads CASSQRQGKETQYF. The CDR3 nucleotides read TGCGCCAGCAGCCAACGACAGGGAAAAGAGACCCAGTACTTC.

The gene calls are TRBV4-2 and TRBJ2-3; TRBD2 matches at 8 bases. With V trimmed by 0 bases and J by 3 bases, 5 bases remained unmatched. Germline-derived CDR1 and CDR2 are LGHNA and YNFKEQ. The CDR3 is 16 residues long. CDR3: CASSQDAGLVTDTQYF. For the CDR3, the DNA is TGTGCCAGCAGCCAAGATGCGGGACTAGTTACAGATACGCAGTATTTT.

J is TRBJ2-5 and V is TRBV6-6, with 9 bases that match TRBD1. Germline CDR1 reads MNHNY; CDR2 reads SVGAGI (reference sequence). This CDR3 has 15 amino acids. The ends lost 7 bases at V and 3 bases at J; junction bases unmatched: 9. The chain's CDR3 is CASTDRGAPKETQYF. In DNA form, the CDR3 reads TGTGCCAGCACCGACAGGGGGGCCCCAAAAGAGACCCAGTACTTC.

A note on this clone: The limits of the CDR3 on the DNA are not certain, so only TCRdb's listed CDR3 is given. This chain links TRBV28 with TRBJ1-4; the D call in the table, TRBD1, was not verified against the DNA. Per the germline V gene, CDR1 is MDHEN and CDR2 is SYDVKM. The CDR3 extends over 15 residues, inclusive of both ends. The CDR3 loop reads CASSLIFGQGEKLFF.

This chain connects TRBV5-1 to TRBJ2-5; 7 nucleotides match TRBD1. The end of the DNA fits TRBJ2-7 better, so the J call may be wrong. This CDR3 comprises 14 residues. In germline, CDR1 is SGHRS, CDR2 YFSETQ. DNA of the CDR3: TGCGCCAGCAACCGGGACAGCTTCTCCTACGAGCAGTACTTC. Protein product: CASNRDSFSYEQYF.

This chain uses TRBV28 with TRBJ1-2; the D gene is possibly TRBD1 (5 bases). Germline V lookup: CDR1 MDHEN, CDR2 SYDVKM. V lost 0 bases, J lost 3 bases, and 8 bases lay in between. The CDR3 is made up of 14 amino acids. The DNA for the CDR3 is TGTGCCAGCAGTTTATGGGGAGGGGACTATGGCTACACCTTC. Amino acid sequence: CASSLWGGDYGYTF.

The chain joins TRBV5-8 to TRBJ2-1; 7 bases fit TRBD1. CDR3 length equals 15 residues. J gave up 2 bases and V 9 bases, and 11 bases lay outside the gene matches. Germline-derived CDR1 and CDR2 are SGHTS and YDEGEE. The CDR3 sequence is CATPTGRGAYNEQFF. DNA for the CDR3: TGTGCCACCCCGACAGGGAGAGGGGCCTACAATGAGCAGTTCTTC.

In DNA form, the CDR3 reads TGTGCCAGCAGCCCGAGACAGAGATTCAACACCGGGGAGCTGTTTTTT. Protein sequence: CASSPRQRFNTGELFF. The V gene is TRBV7-6, the J gene TRBJ2-2, with TRBD1 as a possible D gene (5 bases). CDR3 size: 16 residues. From germline, CDR1 is SGHVS and CDR2 FNYEAQ. Trimming took 5 bases from V and 2 from J, leaving 15 bases between them.

The chain links TRBV12-5 to TRBJ1-5, with 9 bases aligning to TRBD1. Germline V gene sequence: CDR1 LGHNT, CDR2 FRNRAP. V lost 1 base to trimming and J lost 5 bases; unmatched junction nucleotides: 0. CDR3 length equals 14 residues. The chain's CDR3 is CASGLGQGDQPQHF. CDR3 bases: TGTGCTAGTGGTTTGGGACAGGGGGATCAGCCCCAGCATTTT.

V usage is TRBV4-2 and J usage is TRBJ1-1, with unresolved D. In germline, CDR1 is LGHNA, CDR2 YNFKEQ. The length of the CDR3 is 13 residues. Trimming took 2 bases from V and 1 from J, leaving 5 bases between them. The CDR3 here is CASSQRGNTEAFF. CDR3 nucleotide sequence: TGTGCCAGCAGCCAACGGGGGAACACTGAAGCTTTCTTT.

The chain is built from TRBV5-4 and TRBJ2-2, with D maybe TRBD1 (6 bases). Looked up from germline, CDR1 is SGHNT and CDR2 is YYREEE (reference sequence). Trimming removed 4 bases at V and 2 bases at J, with 15 bases between. CDR3 length equals 16 residues. This chain's CDR3 is CASSAGQSLNTGELFF. The CDR3, as DNA: TGTGCCAGCAGCGCCGGACAGTCCCTAAACACCGGGGAGCTGTTTTTT.

The chain carries TRBV15 and TRBJ2-2, with 8 positions matching TRBD2. Germline V gives CDR1 LNHNV, CDR2 YYDKDF (reference sequence). The CDR3 is 17 amino acids. V was pared by 2 bases and J by 0 bases, with 5 bases of the junction left unmatched. Written as DNA, the CDR3 is TGTGCCACCAGCAGACGGCGGGGGGCAACGAACACCGGGGAGCTGTTTTTT. Amino acids: CATSRRRGATNTGELFF.

CDR3 nucleotide sequence: TGTGCCAGCAGCTTACAGGGGACCTACAATGAGCAGTTCTTC. Its translation is CASSLQGTYNEQFF. This rearrangement joins TRBV7-3 to TRBJ2-1, with D perhaps TRBD1 (6 bases). The CDR3 covers 14 residues. The V end lost 2 bases, the J end lost 2 bases, and 7 bases lay between the germline ends. The V gene's germline CDR1 is SGHTA and CDR2 FQGTGA.

The V and J genes are TRBV15 and TRBJ1-1; no clear D gene. The CDR3 is 14 residues long. CDR1 LNHNV and CDR2 YYDKDF come from the germline V gene (reference sequence). Trimming took off 3 bases at V and 6 bases at J, with 14 bases between the two ends. The chain's CDR3 is CATSRHRSGAEAFF. CDR3 bases: TGTGCCACCAGCAGGCATAGAAGCGGGGCTGAAGCTTTCTTT.

The chain has TRBV9 and TRBJ1-5, with a weak D call TRBD1 (5 bases). In germline, CDR1 is SGDLS, CDR2 YYNGEE. This CDR3 comprises 15 residues. V lost 4 bases, J lost 1 base, and 12 bases lay in between. The CDR3 nucleotides are TGTGCCAGCAGCCCAAGGGGCCAGAGCAATCAGCCCCAGCATTTT. Protein: CASSPRGQSNQPQHF.

This sequence joins TRBV11-2 and TRBJ2-5, with 9 bases matching TRBD2. This CDR3 contains 17 residues. The J segment lost 3 bases and the V segment lost 5 bases, leaving 13 bases of the junction unmatched. Germline V gives CDR1 SGHAT, CDR2 FQNNGV. CDR3 sequence: CASSPMGGRGDEETQYF. CDR3 DNA: TGTGCCAGCAGCCCGATGGGCGGGAGGGGGGATGAAGAGACCCAGTACTTC.

This chain joins TRBV4-3 and TRBJ1-5; D gene unclear. The V end was cut by 3 bases, the J end by 6 bases, with 9 bases between. The CDR3 consists of 13 residues. Germline V CDR1 and CDR2: LGHNA, YSLEER. The CDR3 sequence is CASSQRLSQPQHF. The CDR3 coding sequence is TGCGCCAGCAGCCAGAGGCTTTCTCAGCCCCAGCATTTT.

The V and J genes are TRBV15 and TRBJ2-3, with D unresolved. Germline V gene lookup returns CDR1 LNHNV and CDR2 YYDKDF (reference sequence). V lost 2 bases to trimming and J lost 0 bases, with 12 bases between them. This CDR3 is built from 16 residues. CDR3 sequence: CATSRSPQASTDTQYF. CDR3 nucleotides: TGTGCCACCAGCAGAAGTCCGCAGGCTAGCACAGATACGCAGTATTTT.

CDR3 nucleotides: TGTGCCAGCAGCCTGGACAGAGACTATGGCTACACCTTC. It translates to CASSLDRDYGYTF. The rearrangement links TRBV5-4 to TRBJ1-2; TRBD1 is a possible D gene (6 bases). Trimming shortened V by 4 bases and J by 3 bases, and 10 bases separated the two germline ends. Germline values: CDR1 SGHNT, CDR2 YYREEE (reference sequence). The CDR3 is 13 amino acids.

The chain links TRBV5-8 to TRBJ2-1, with D possibly TRBD1 on 6 matching bases. Trimming stripped 4 bases from V and 7 bases from J, with 12 bases between. Looked up from germline, CDR1 is SGHTS and CDR2 is YDEGEE. The CDR3 runs to 13 residues. The CDR3 loop reads CASSLGQRNEQFF. In DNA form, the CDR3 reads TGTGCCAGCAGCCTAGGACAGCGGAATGAGCAGTTCTTC.

The chain combines TRBV7-9 with TRBJ2-1; 8 bases fit TRBD2. This CDR3 is built from 17 residues. Trimming removed 2 bases from V and 4 bases from J; junction bases left unmatched: 10. Germline CDR1 is SEHNR and CDR2 is FQNEAQ (reference sequence). CDR3 coding DNA: TGTGCCAGCAGCTTACCCCCCCGACTAGCGTCTTACAATGAGCAGTTCTTC. It codes for CASSLPPRLASYNEQFF.